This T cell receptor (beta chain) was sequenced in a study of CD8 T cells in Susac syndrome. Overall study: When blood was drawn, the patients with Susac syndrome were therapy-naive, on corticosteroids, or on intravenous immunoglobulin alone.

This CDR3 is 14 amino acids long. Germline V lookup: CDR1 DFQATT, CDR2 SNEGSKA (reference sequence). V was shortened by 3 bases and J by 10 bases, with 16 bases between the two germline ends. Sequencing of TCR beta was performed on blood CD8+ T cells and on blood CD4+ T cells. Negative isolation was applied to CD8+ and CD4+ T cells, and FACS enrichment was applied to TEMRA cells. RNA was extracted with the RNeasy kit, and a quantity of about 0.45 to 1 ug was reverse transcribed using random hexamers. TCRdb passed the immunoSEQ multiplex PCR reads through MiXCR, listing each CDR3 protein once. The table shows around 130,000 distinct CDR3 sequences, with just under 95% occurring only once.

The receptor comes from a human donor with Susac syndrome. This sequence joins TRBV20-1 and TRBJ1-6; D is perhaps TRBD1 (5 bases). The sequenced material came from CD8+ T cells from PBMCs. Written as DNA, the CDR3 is TGCAGTGCTAGCGCGGTAGGGGACCGCTCACCCCTCCACTTT. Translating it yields CSASAVGDRSPLHF.